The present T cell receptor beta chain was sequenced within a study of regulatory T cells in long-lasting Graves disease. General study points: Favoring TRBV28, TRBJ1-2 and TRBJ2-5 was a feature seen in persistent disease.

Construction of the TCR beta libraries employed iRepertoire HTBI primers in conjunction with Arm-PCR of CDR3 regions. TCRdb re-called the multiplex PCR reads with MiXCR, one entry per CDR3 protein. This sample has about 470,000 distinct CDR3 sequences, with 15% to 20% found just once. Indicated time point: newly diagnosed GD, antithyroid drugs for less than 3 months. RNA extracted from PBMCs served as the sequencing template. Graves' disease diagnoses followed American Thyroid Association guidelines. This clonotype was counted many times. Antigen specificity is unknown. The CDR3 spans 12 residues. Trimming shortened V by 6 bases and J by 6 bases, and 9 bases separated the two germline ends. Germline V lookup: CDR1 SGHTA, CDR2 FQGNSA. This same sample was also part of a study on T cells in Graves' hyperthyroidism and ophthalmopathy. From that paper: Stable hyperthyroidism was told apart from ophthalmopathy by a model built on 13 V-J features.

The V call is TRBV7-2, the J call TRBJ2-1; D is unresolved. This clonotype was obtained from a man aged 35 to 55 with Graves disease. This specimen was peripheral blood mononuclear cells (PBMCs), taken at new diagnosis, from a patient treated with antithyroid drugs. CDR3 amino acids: CASRRATNEQFF. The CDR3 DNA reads TGTGCCAGCAGACGGGCTACCAATGAGCAGTTCTTC. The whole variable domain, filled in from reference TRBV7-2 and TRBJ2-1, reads GAGVSQSPSNKVTEKGKDVELRCDPISGHTALYWYRQSLGQGLEFLIYFQGNSAPDKSGLPSDRFSAERTGGSVSTLTIQRTQQEDSAVYLCASRRATNEQFFGPGTRLTVL.